The rows below give T cell receptor beta chains drawn from one sample of a study of blood T cell repertoires in COVID-19. Profiled with immunoSEQ multiplex PCR; TCRdb holds only in-frame clones, not every one. The repertoire holds roughly 440,000 clones, with approximately 88% as singletons. Sequencing was performed on peripheral blood. All receptors derive from a woman aged 50 to 65 with COVID-19, enrolled during active disease. Both conserved end residues are part of each CDR3. The D gene is left open where the match is weak. Not every row has a clone size; where given, it reads once, few, many or a size class.

CDR3,DNA,size,J,D,V
CASSLGLVSGLANEQFF,TGTGCCAGCAGCTTAGGCCTTGTTTCTGGACTAGCCAATGAGCAGTTCTTC,NA,TRBJ2-1,TRBD2,TRBV13
CASSTGVANEKLFF,TGTGCCAGCAGCACAGGGGTGGCTAATGAAAAACTGTTTTTT,NA,TRBJ1-4,TRBD1,TRBV6-5
CASSRNRGRNQPQHF,TGTGCCAGCAGCCGGAATAGGGGGCGCAATCAGCCCCAGCATTTT,NA,TRBJ1-5,TRBD1,TRBV5-6
CASSGASGGYEQYF,TGTGCCAGCAGTGGGGCTAGCGGGGGCTACGAGCAGTACTTC,NA,TRBJ2-7,TRBD2,TRBV2
CAWSGQGPFNSPLHF,TGTGCCTGGAGCGGACAGGGACCTTTTAATTCACCCCTCCACTTT,NA,TRBJ1-6,TRBD1,TRBV30
CASSYSRGRAYGYTF,TGTGCCAGCAGTTACTCTAGGGGCAGGGCCTATGGCTACACCTTC,NA,TRBJ1-2,NA,TRBV6-6
CASSDRVRSYEQYF,TGTGCCAGCAGTGACAGGGTTCGATCCTACGAGCAGTACTTC,NA,TRBJ2-7,NA,TRBV6-1
CASSPLGGGRTEAFF,TGTGCCAGCAGCCCCCTAGGAGGAGGGAGGACTGAAGCTTTCTTT,NA,TRBJ1-1,NA,TRBV7-9
CATLMTDTQYF,TGTGCCACCCTTATGACAGATACGCAGTATTTT,NA,TRBJ2-3,NA,TRBV6-6
CASSLDRGSTGELFF,TGTGCCAGCAGCCTGGACAGGGGGAGTACCGGGGAGCTGTTTTTT,once,TRBJ2-2,TRBD1,TRBV2
CASSPTGGSSYEQYF,TGTGCCAGCAGCCCGACAGGGGGTAGCTCCTACGAGCAGTACTTC,NA,TRBJ2-7,TRBD1,TRBV5-4
CASSLDRGVLHF,TGTGCCAGCAGCTTAGACCGGGGGGTCCTCCACTTT,NA,TRBJ1-6,NA,TRBV7-2
CASSQDGLNNEQFF,TGCGCCAGCAGCCAAGATGGGCTTAACAATGAGCAGTTCTTC,NA,TRBJ2-1,NA,TRBV4-1
CASSLRTRGSGMNTEAFF,TGTGCCAGCAGCTTAAGAACCAGGGGCAGTGGAATGAACACTGAAGCTTTCTTT,once,TRBJ1-1,NA,TRBV7-8
CASSFRQGNYGYTF,TGCGCCAGCAGCTTCAGACAGGGAAACTATGGCTACACCTTC,NA,TRBJ1-2,TRBD1,TRBV5-1
CASRYTGSGANVLTF,TGTGCCAGCAGATATACAGGGTCTGGGGCCAACGTCCTGACTTTC,NA,TRBJ2-6,NA,TRBV25-1
CASRLQGAGANVLTF,TGTGCCAGCAGATTGCAGGGGGCTGGGGCCAACGTCCTGACTTTC,NA,TRBJ2-6,TRBD1,TRBV27
CASVIGQGAGTGELFF,TGTGCCAGCGTCATTGGTCAGGGGGCGGGCACCGGGGAGCTGTTTTTT,NA,TRBJ2-2,TRBD1,TRBV3-1/TRBV3-2
CASALTTGPYNEQFF,TGCGCCAGCGCCTTAACGACAGGGCCCTACAATGAGCAGTTCTTC,NA,TRBJ2-1,TRBD1,TRBV5-1